This record concerns one T cell receptor (beta chain) sequence. CDR1 and CDR2 from the germline V gene are MNHNS and SASEGT. V was shortened by 7 bases and J by 8 bases, with 18 bases between the two germline ends. The length of the CDR3 is 14 residues. This sample stems from a study of technical replicates of blood from a few donors. Using immunoSEQ multiplex PCR, the repertoire was profiled, and TCRdb retains in-frame clones only, with some absent. In the table there are some 87,000 clones, approximately 96% of which are singletons. The receptor's source is a human donor in good health. Sequenced sample: T cells isolated from PBMCs. The chain joins TRBV6-1 to TRBJ1-5; D is possibly TRBD1 (6 bases). The CDR3 reads CASNPGRGIEPQHF. CDR3 nucleotide sequence: TGTGCCAGCAACCCCGGCAGGGGAATAGAGCCCCAGCATTTT.